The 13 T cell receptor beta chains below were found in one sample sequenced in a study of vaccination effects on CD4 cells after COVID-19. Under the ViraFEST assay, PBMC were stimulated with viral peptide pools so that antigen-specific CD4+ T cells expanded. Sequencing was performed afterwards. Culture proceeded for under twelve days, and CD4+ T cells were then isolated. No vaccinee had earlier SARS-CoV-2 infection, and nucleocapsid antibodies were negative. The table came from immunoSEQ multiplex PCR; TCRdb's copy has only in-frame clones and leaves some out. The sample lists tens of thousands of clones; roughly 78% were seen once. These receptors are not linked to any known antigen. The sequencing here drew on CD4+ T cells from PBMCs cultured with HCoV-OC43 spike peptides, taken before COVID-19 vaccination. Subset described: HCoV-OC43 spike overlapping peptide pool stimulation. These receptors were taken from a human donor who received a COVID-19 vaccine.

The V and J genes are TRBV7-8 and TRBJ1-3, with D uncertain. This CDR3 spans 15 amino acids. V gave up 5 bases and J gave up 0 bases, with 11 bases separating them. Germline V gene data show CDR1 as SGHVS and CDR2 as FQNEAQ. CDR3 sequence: CASSARRISGNTIYF. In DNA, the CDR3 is TGTGCCAGCAGCGCCCGACGGATCTCTGGAAACACCATATATTTT.

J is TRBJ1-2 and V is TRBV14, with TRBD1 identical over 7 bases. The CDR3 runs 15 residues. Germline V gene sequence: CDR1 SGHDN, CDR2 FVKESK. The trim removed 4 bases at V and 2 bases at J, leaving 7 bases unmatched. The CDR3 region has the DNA TGTGCCAGCAGCCGGACAGGTCCGACGAACTATGGCTACACCTTC. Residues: CASSRTGPTNYGYTF.

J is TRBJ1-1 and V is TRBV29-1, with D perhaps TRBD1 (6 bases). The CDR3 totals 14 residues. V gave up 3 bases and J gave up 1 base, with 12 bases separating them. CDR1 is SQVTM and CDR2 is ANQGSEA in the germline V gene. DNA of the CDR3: TGCAGCGTTGATATGGGGGGGCCGAACACTGAAGCTTTCTTT. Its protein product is CSVDMGGPNTEAFF.

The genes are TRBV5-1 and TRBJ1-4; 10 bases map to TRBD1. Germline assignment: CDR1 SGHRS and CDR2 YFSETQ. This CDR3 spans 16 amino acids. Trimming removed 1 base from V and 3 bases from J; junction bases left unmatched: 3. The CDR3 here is CASSLPTGGSNEKLFF. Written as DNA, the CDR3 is TGCGCCAGCAGCTTGCCGACAGGGGGCTCTAATGAAAAACTGTTTTTT.

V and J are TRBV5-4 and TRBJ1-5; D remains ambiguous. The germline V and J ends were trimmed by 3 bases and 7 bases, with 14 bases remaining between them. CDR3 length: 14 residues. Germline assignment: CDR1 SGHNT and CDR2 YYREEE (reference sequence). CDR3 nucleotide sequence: TGTGCCAGCAGCTGGGCGGAGGGTGACCAGCCCCAGCATTTT. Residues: CASSWAEGDQPQHF.

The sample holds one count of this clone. CDR3 loop: CASSLEYEGMGGGYTF. The CDR3 bases are TGTGCCAGCAGCTTGGAATATGAGGGCATGGGCGGTGGCTACACCTTC. V gene TRBV5-5 combines with J gene TRBJ1-2; D is uncertain. Per germline, CDR1 SGHKS and CDR2 YYEKEE (reference sequence). Trimming shortened V by 0 bases and J by 7 bases, and 19 bases separated the two germline ends. This CDR3 spans 16 amino acids.

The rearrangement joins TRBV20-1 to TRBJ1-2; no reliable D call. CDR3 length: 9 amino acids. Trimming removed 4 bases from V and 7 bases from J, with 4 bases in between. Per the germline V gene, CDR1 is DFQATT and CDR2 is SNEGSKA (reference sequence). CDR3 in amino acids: CSATSGYTF. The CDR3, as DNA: TGCAGTGCTACGAGTGGCTACACCTTC.

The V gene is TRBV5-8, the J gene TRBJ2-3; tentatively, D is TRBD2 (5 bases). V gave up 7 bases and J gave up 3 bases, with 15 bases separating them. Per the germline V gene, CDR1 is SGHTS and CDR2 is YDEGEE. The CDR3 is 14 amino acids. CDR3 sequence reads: CASPALGETDTQYF. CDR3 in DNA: TGTGCCAGCCCAGCTTTGGGAGAAACAGATACGCAGTATTTT.

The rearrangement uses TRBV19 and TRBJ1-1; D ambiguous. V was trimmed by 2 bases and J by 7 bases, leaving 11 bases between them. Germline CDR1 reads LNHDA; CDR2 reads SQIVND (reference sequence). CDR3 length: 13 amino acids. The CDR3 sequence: CASSILGVDEAFF. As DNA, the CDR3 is TGTGCCAGTAGTATATTGGGCGTTGATGAAGCTTTCTTT.

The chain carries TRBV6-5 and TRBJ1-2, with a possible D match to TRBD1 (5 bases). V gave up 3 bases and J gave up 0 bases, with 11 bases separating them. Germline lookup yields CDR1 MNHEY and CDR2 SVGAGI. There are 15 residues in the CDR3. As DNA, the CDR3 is TGTGCCAGCAGTTATTACGACAGAGCTAACTATGGCTACACCTTC. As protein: CASSYYDRANYGYTF.

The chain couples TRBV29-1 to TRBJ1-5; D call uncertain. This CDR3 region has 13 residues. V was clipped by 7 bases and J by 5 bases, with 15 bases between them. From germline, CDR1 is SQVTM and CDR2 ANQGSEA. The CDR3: CSGQIGLDQPQHF. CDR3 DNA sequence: TGCAGCGGTCAAATAGGACTCGATCAGCCCCAGCATTTT.

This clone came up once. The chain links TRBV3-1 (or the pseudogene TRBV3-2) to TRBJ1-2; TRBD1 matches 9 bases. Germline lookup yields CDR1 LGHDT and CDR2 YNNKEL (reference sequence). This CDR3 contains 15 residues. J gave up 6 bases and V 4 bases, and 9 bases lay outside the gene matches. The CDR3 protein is CASSLRGQGLDGYTF. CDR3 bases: TGTGCCAGCAGCCTAAGGGGACAGGGTTTGGATGGCTACACCTTC.

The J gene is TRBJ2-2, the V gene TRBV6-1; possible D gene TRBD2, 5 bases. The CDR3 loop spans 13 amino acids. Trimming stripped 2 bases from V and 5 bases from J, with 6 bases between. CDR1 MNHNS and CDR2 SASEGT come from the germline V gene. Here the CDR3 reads CASSEWRTGELFF. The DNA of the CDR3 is TGTGCCAGCAGTGAATGGAGGACCGGGGAGCTGTTTTTT.